Below, one TCR beta chain is given with its context. The antigen it binds to is not known. No much larger clonotype is one base removed from it; base qualities were not supplied. The CDR3 goes from the cysteine to the phenylalanine over 12 residues. Left in the record is the CDR3 DNA by itself, 36 bases read in frame from the first base. CDR1 is given as SGHRS and CDR2 as YFSETQ, both from the germline V gene. V loses 6 bases of germline sequence and J loses 3 bases, and the interval between the two ends is 10 bases. Genomic DNA was isolated using the Qiagen DNeasy kit from unsorted PBMCs as well as from negatively selected CD4+ and CD8+ fractions. Amplification of TCR beta CDR3 regions was done by immunoSEQ multiplex PCR with primers that anneal to V and J segments. Amplification bias was minimized using a synthetic immune receptor repertoire, and residual bias was removed computationally after sequencing. Concerning the study's data processing: Custom Python scripts were used to quantify repertoire diversity as the Shannon entropy index. Unsorted, CD4+ and CD8+ repertoires were examined separately, except in combined analyses, for which CD4+ and CD8+ sequences were merged in silico. Clonal expansion was defined as at least a 2-fold frequency increase after treatment relative to C1D1, with a pseudocount of 0.5 for undetected baseline clones. Singleton clones were defined as clones with 0 or 1 copy at C1D1, and non-singleton clones were defined as clones with 2 or more copies. Clones expanded in unsorted samples were annotated as CD4+, CD8+ or unknown by matching protein sequences in sorted samples from the same patient. Wilcoxon tests were applied to paired samples to test diversity changes from C1D1 to C4D1. TCRdb stores this immuneACCESS table with in-frame sequences only. Part of the clones is absent; in the studies checked, under half of the shortfall reflects unresolved V genes, and no reason is known for the rest. V and J calls and clone size follow that table, whereas D and trimming were derived from the DNA. The sample contains approximately 10,000 clones, 70% to 80% of them found a single time. Of the sample, approximately 4.1% falls within the top ten clones.

The sample's time point label is to be understood as: cycle 1 day 1 (C1D1), immediately before nivolumab initiation. All trial patients had relapsed after autologous stem cell transplantation, with cohorts A, B and C differing in prior brentuximab vedotin exposure. Magnetic negative selection with a Miltenyi CD4+ T cell isolation kit was used to purify CD4+ T cells from thawed PBMCs. The trial cohort comprised approximately 55 patients with relapsed/refractory classical Hodgkin lymphoma whose best overall responses were complete response, partial response or progressive disease. Trial patients were treated with single-agent nivolumab in the multi-cohort phase II CheckMate 205 trial. An independent review committee assessed best overall response by applying the 2007 International Working Group response criteria. PBMCs from the trial were collected at three points: immediately before nivolumab initiation (C1D1), and during therapy at cycle 2 day 1 and cycle 4 day 1. Peripheral blood was collected in 8 mL Vacutainer Cell Preparation Tubes, from which PBMCs were isolated by centrifugation and then cryopreserved. Purified CD4+ and CD8+ fractions were prepared only for cases in which an additional PBMC sample was available. On LS columns in a quadroMACS separator, the magnetically labelled cells were depleted, and the flow-through was collected as the purified fraction.

This sample was included in a study of PD-1 blockade in classical Hodgkin lymphoma (dated by TCRdb to about 2020). Context from the whole study: Nivolumab dosing was 3 mg/kg intravenously every 2 weeks, continuing until either disease progression or unacceptable toxicity. The study used TCR beta sequencing and CyTOF to define a peripheral blood immune signature of response to PD-1 blockade in classical Hodgkin lymphoma.

Broad study findings and their caveats: The study covered only a single clinical trial cohort, and the causes of the repertoire differences, possibly disease activity or prior therapy, were still not defined. Trial patients with a complete response had baseline diversity similar to that of newly diagnosed patients, while partial responders and progressors had significantly lower diversity. Patients starting nivolumab less than 1 year after ASCT had lower diversity and were excluded from later analyses to avoid confounding by immune reconstitution. CD4+ but not CD8+ TCR diversity rose significantly by C4D1 (p=0.0027 vs p=0.16), most apparent in complete responders (p=0.02). Baseline TCR diversity was reported as lower in newly diagnosed patients than in healthy donors, and lower still in relapsed/refractory patients.

Sample: CD4+ T cells from blood, taken at baseline. This receptor chain uses TRBV5-1 and TRBJ2-7; perhaps TRBD1 is the D gene, with 6 bases matching. This TCR was sampled from a human donor with classical Hodgkin lymphoma. The CDR3 is CASTGQLYEQYF. The DNA is as follows: TGCGCCAGCACAGGACAGCTCTACGAGCAGTACTTC.